The 16 T cell receptor beta chains given below trace back to one sample, sequenced in a study of T cells in Graves' hyperthyroidism and ophthalmopathy. Amplified TCR beta CDR3 regions derived from RNA transcripts. First-round RT-PCR targeting the TCR CDR3 was performed with the HTBI primer set. Each CDR3 protein is one row after TCRdb ran MiXCR on the multiplex PCR reads. The profile shows a few hundred thousand distinct CDR3 sequences, 15% to 20% of them singletons. Specimen: blood. The receptor set was obtained from a woman aged 45 to 65 with Graves' hyperthyroidism.

This clonotype came up a few times. The chain is built from TRBV10-3 and TRBJ2-5; weak D call: TRBD1 (5 bases). The V end lost 3 bases, the J end lost 2 bases, and 10 bases lay between the germline ends. The germline V gene encodes CDR1 ENHRY and CDR2 SYGVKD. The CDR3 is 14 amino acids. The CDR3, as DNA: TGTGCCATCAGTGATTCGACAGATCAAGAGACCCAGTACTTC. The encoded protein is CAISDSTDQETQYF.

This clonotype was recorded at least ten times. This sequence joins TRBV14 and TRBJ2-3; TRBD1 is a possible D gene (5 bases). Trimming stripped 0 bases from V and 0 bases from J, with 19 bases between. There are 19 residues in the CDR3. In germline, CDR1 is SGHDN, CDR2 FVKESK. DNA of the CDR3: TGTGCCAGCAGCCAAGAAGGGGCCCAACCCTCCCTCAGCACAGATACGCAGTATTTT. It translates to CASSQEGAQPSLSTDTQYF.

Many counts were recorded for this clonotype. The chain employs TRBV12-3 or TRBV12-4 and TRBJ1-2; 7 nucleotides align to TRBD1. The CDR3 covers 13 residues. V was clipped by 6 bases and J by 4 bases; unmatched bases: 5. CDR3 nucleotide sequence: TGTGCCAGCAGCAGGGACAGATCCTATGGCTACACCTTC. Encoded protein: CASSRDRSYGYTF.

As regards this clonotype: It may be a read error: a sequence one base away is much more abundant. The genes are TRBV12-3 or TRBV12-4 and TRBJ2-7; D call uncertain. This CDR3 is 15 amino acids long. Trimming stripped 3 bases from V and 0 bases from J, with 12 bases between. The CDR3 sequence: CASSFVRMGSYEQYF. In nucleotides, the CDR3 is TGTGCCAGCAGTTTTGTAAGGATGGGCTCCTACGAGCAGTACTTC.

The chain carries TRBV5-1 and TRBJ2-2; perhaps TRBD2 as D (5 bases). This CDR3 spans 15 amino acids. Trimming left V 4 bases short and J 1 base short, with 11 bases between. Germline V CDR1 and CDR2: SGHRS, YFSETQ. For the CDR3, the DNA is TGCGCCAGCAGCCCGGGGTATGGGAACACCGGGGAGCTGTTTTTT. This gives the protein CASSPGYGNTGELFF.

There are many counts of this clonotype. The V gene is TRBV12-3 or TRBV12-4, the J gene TRBJ2-2; D might be TRBD2 (6 bases). Trimming removed 3 bases at V and 5 bases at J, with 13 bases between. CDR3 length: 15 amino acids. The DNA of the CDR3 is TGTGCCAGCAGTTTGACCACCGCGGGGACCGGGGAGCTGTTTTTT. Its protein is CASSLTTAGTGELFF.

This rearrangement joins TRBV25-1 to TRBJ1-1; 7 bases are shared with TRBD1. The CDR3 spans 15 residues. Germline V gene lookup returns CDR1 MGHDK and CDR2 SYGVNS. The ends lost 6 bases at V and 1 base at J; junction bases unmatched: 8. The CDR3 DNA reads as TGTGCCAGCAGGCCTATGGACAGGTCGAACACTGAAGCTTTCTTT. This sequence encodes CASRPMDRSNTEAFF.

The DNA for the CDR3 is TGTGCCAGCAGCTCCCGAGTGGGGCGGGGGGGTATGGATACGCAGTATTTT. This encodes CASSSRVGRGGMDTQYF. This chain connects TRBV5-6 to TRBJ2-3, with TRBD2 matching 9 bases. Per the germline V gene, CDR1 is SGHDT and CDR2 is YYEEEE. With V trimmed by 3 bases and J by 6 bases, 14 bases remained unmatched. CDR3 length: 17 residues.

This clonotype was counted ten times or more. The CDR3 sequence: CASSARTSGGLFNEQFF. CDR3 in DNA: TGTGCCAGCAGCGCCCGGACTAGCGGGGGCCTGTTTAATGAGCAGTTCTTC. V usage is TRBV7-9 and J usage is TRBJ2-1, with 13 bases identical to TRBD2. CDR3 size: 17 residues. Germline V gene lookup returns CDR1 SEHNR and CDR2 FQNEAQ (reference sequence). The V segment lost 5 bases and the J segment 7 bases; nucleotides outside the gene matches: 11.

This clonotype was seen at least ten times. This rearrangement joins TRBV12-3 or TRBV12-4 to TRBJ1-5, with D tentatively TRBD1 (5 bases). Trimming left V 5 bases short and J 4 bases short, with 9 bases between. This CDR3 has 13 residues. In DNA form, the CDR3 reads TGTGCCAGCAGTCCATCAGGGAATCAGCCCCAGCATTTT. Translated, it gives CASSPSGNQPQHF.

The DNA for the CDR3 is TGTGCCAGCAGTGAGGGGACAGGGGGTGCCGAACTGGATGGCTACACCTTC. Translating gives CASSEGTGGAELDGYTF. The chain employs TRBV2 and TRBJ1-2; 11 nucleotides match TRBD1. Germline CDR1 reads SNHLY; CDR2 reads FYNNEI. This CDR3 has 17 residues. The junction had 12 bases not matched to a gene; V was cut back by 3 bases and J by 6 bases.

This clonotype was found a few times. This chain links TRBV28 with TRBJ2-4; the D gene is possibly TRBD2 (5 bases). The CDR3 has 15 residues. CDR1 is MDHEN, CDR2 SYDVKM, per germline. V was trimmed by 3 bases and J by 8 bases, leaving 17 bases between them. The CDR3 nucleotides read TGTGCCAGCAGTTTCGACGTAGGGCTGGGAGACATTCAGTACTTC. This encodes CASSFDVGLGDIQYF. Full variable domain (rest looked up from reference TRBV28 and TRBJ2-4): DVKVTQSSRYLVKRTGEKVFLECVQDMDHENMFWYRQDPGLGLRLIYFSYDVKMKEKGDIPEGYSVSREKKERFSLILESASTNQTSMYLCASSFDVGLGDIQYFGAGTRLSVL.

The gene calls are TRBV27 and TRBJ2-5; TRBD2 agrees at 13 bases. V shed 4 bases and J 3 bases; nucleotides not matched to a gene: 2. Germline-derived CDR1 and CDR2 are MNHEY and SMNVEV (reference sequence). The CDR3 covers 15 residues. CDR3 loop: CASSYGTSGEETQYF. The CDR3 nucleotides read TGTGCCAGCAGTTACGGGACTAGCGGGGAAGAGACCCAGTACTTC.

This clonotype was observed a few times. The chain uses TRBV12-3 or TRBV12-4 and TRBJ1-2; no clear D. The V gene lost 2 bases and the J gene lost 5 bases, with 12 bases spanning the gap. This CDR3 has 14 amino acids. The CDR3 DNA reads as TGTGCCAGCAGTTTACTCCCCCCGGGGTATGGCTACACCTTC. Translated, it gives CASSLLPPGYGYTF.

This sequence joins TRBV20-1 and TRBJ2-5, with TRBD2 matching 7 bases. The germline V gene encodes CDR1 DFQATT and CDR2 SNEGSKA (reference sequence). J was trimmed by 1 base and V by 0 bases; bases with no gene match: 5. CDR3 size: 15 residues. The CDR3 sequence is CSARDLASGQETQYF. As DNA, the CDR3 is TGCAGTGCTAGAGATTTGGCTAGCGGCCAAGAGACCCAGTACTTC.

This clonotype was counted many times. The chain employs TRBV30 and TRBJ1-2, with 9 bases aligning to TRBD1. V lost 2 bases and J lost 4; bases outside the gene matches: 8. Germline values: CDR1 GTSNPN, CDR2 SVGIG (reference sequence). The length of the CDR3 is 15 residues. CDR3 loop: CAWSRGQGHSYGYTF. DNA of the CDR3: TGTGCCTGGAGTCGAGGACAGGGGCATAGCTATGGCTACACCTTC.